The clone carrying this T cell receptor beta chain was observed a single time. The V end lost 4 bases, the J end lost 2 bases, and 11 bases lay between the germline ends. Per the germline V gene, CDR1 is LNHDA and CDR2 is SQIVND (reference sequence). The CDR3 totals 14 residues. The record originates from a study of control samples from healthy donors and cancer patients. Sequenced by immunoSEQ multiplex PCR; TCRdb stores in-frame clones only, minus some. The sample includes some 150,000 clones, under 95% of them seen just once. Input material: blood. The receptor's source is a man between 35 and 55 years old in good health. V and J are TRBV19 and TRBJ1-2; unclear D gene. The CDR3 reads CASSTLRGNYGYTF. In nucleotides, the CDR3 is TGTGCCAGTAGTACCCTGCGGGGAAACTATGGCTACACCTTC.